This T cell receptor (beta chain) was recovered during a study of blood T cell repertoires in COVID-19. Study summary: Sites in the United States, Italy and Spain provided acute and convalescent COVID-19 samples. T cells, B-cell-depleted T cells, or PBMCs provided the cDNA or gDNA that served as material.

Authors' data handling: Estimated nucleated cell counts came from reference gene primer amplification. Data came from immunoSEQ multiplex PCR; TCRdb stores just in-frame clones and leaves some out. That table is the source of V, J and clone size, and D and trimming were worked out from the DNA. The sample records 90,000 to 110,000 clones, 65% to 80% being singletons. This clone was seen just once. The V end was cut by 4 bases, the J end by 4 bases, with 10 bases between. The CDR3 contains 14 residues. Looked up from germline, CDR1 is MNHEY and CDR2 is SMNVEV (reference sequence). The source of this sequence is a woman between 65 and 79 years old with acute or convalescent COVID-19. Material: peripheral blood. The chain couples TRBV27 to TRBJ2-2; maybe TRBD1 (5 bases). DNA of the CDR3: TGTGCCAGCAGTTCCGACAGAACCACCGGGGAGCTGTTTTTT. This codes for CASSSDRTTGELFF.